The 17 T cell receptor beta chains in this list originate from one sample, sequenced in a study of control samples from healthy donors and cancer patients. Assay: immunoSEQ multiplex PCR; the TCRdb copy retains only in-frame clones and omits some. Here the sample spans tens of thousands of clones, about 92% being singletons. Sequencing used PBMCs. Source of these receptors: a man under 40 with colorectal cancer.

This chain connects TRBV6-6 to TRBJ2-1; D possibly corresponds to TRBD2 (6 bases). The germline V and J ends were trimmed by 1 base and 8 bases, with 9 bases remaining between them. Germline V lookup: CDR1 MNHNY, CDR2 SVGAGI (reference sequence). The CDR3 length is 13 residues. The CDR3 DNA follows: TGTGCCAGCAGTTACTGGGGGGTAGATGAGCAGTTCTTC. Protein sequence: CASSYWGVDEQFF.

This clone was seen once. The chain couples TRBV10-3 to TRBJ2-5; 10 nucleotides agree with TRBD2. This CDR3 comprises 14 residues. After removal of 5 bases from V and 2 bases from J, the junction contained 2 bases not matched to a gene. Per germline, CDR1 ENHRY and CDR2 SYGVKD. CDR3 loop: CAISPAGGQETQYF. CDR3 bases: TGTGCCATCAGTCCAGCGGGGGGGCAAGAGACCCAGTACTTC.

This clone was observed a single time. The CDR3 DNA is TGTGCCAGCAGTCCGCTCGGATACACCGGGGAGCTGTTTTTT. This translates into CASSPLGYTGELFF. This rearrangement joins TRBV6-5 to TRBJ2-2, with D unresolved. This CDR3 is 14 amino acids long. CDR1 MNHEY and CDR2 SVGAGI come from the germline V gene. Trimming removed 5 bases at V and 3 bases at J, with 10 bases between.

The rearrangement uses TRBV24-1 and TRBJ2-5, with D hard to call. Germline V CDR1 and CDR2: KGHDR, SFDVKD. The V gene lost 6 bases and the J gene lost 1 base, with 14 bases spanning the gap. CDR3 length: 15 amino acids. The CDR3 is CATSRSGQAQETQYF. As DNA, the CDR3 is TGTGCCACCAGTCGGTCCGGGCAGGCCCAAGAGACCCAGTACTTC.

The chain combines TRBV9 with TRBJ2-3; TRBD1 agrees at 10 bases. V shed 3 bases, J shed 6 bases, and the junction held 10 bases outside the gene matches. Per the germline V gene, CDR1 is SGDLS and CDR2 is YYNGEE. The CDR3 contains 16 residues. CDR3 in amino acids: CASSARQGAALDTQYF. In DNA, the CDR3 is TGTGCCAGCAGCGCCCGACAGGGGGCAGCGCTGGATACGCAGTATTTT. The complete variable domain, with remaining parts taken from reference TRBV9 and TRBJ2-3, reads DSGVTQTPKHLITATGQRVTLRCSPRSGDLSVYWYQQSLDQGLQFLIQYYNGEERAKGNILERFSAQQFPDLHSELNLSSLELGDSALYFCASSARQGAALDTQYFGPGTRLTVL.

The chain joins TRBV3-1 (or the pseudogene TRBV3-2) to TRBJ2-3, with D perhaps TRBD1 or TRBD2 (6 bases each). V dropped 1 base and J dropped 3 bases, with 14 bases sitting between them. Germline CDR1 reads LGHDT; CDR2 reads YNNKEL (reference sequence). CDR3 length: 16 amino acids. CDR3 region: CASSQGGGGQTDTQYF. In nucleotides, the CDR3 is TGTGCCAGCAGCCAAGGAGGGGGAGGTCAAACAGATACGCAGTATTTT.

This clone is a singleton in its sample. This rearrangement joins TRBV30 to TRBJ1-2; 9 positions agree with TRBD1. CDR1 is GTSNPN, CDR2 SVGIG, per germline (reference sequence). Trimming at V came to 5 bases and at J to 6 bases, leaving 13 bases not matched to a gene. The CDR3 length is 15 residues. The DNA for the CDR3 is TGTGCCTGGGGGGGACAGGGAAAGTGGTCGAATGGCTACACCTTC. It yields the protein CAWGGQGKWSNGYTF.

This chain joins TRBV24-1 and TRBJ1-5; no clear D. Germline loops: CDR1 KGHDR, CDR2 SFDVKD. CDR3 length equals 15 residues. Trimming stripped 4 bases from V and 0 bases from J, with 9 bases between. The CDR3 DNA reads TGTGCCACCAGTGAGTCGACACTTAGCAATCAGCCCCAGCATTTT. This translates into CATSESTLSNQPQHF.

The chain joins TRBV7-8 to TRBJ2-2, with D hard to call. Germline CDR1 reads SGHVS; CDR2 reads FQNEAQ. The CDR3 is 16 residues long. V gave up 1 base and J gave up 1 base, with 10 bases separating them. DNA for the CDR3: TGTGCCAGCAGCTTAGGGGCTGGGCAGAACACCGGGGAGCTGTTTTTT. Translated, it gives CASSLGAGQNTGELFF.

J is TRBJ2-7 and V is TRBV5-6; TRBD1 is a possible D gene (6 bases). With 0 bases removed from V and 6 bases from J, the gap between germline ends came to 16 bases. The CDR3 has 15 amino acids. The V gene's germline CDR1 is SGHDT and CDR2 YYEEEE. CDR3 amino acids: CASSLAGGWGLEQYF. The CDR3 region has the DNA TGTGCCAGCAGCTTGGCAGGTGGTTGGGGGCTCGAGCAGTACTTC.

In this sample, this clone turned up once. The chain joins TRBV6-5 to TRBJ1-6; weak D call: TRBD1 (6 bases). Trimming stripped 2 bases from V and 7 bases from J, with 9 bases between. The CDR3 has 14 amino acids. Looked up from germline, CDR1 is MNHEY and CDR2 is SVGAGI. The CDR3 protein is CASSYGGGNSPLHF. Written as DNA, the CDR3 is TGTGCCAGCAGTTACGGAGGGGGAAATTCACCCCTCCACTTT.

This chain uses TRBV24-1 with TRBJ2-1; the D gene is possibly TRBD2 (5 bases). In germline, CDR1 is KGHDR, CDR2 SFDVKD. V dropped 0 bases and J dropped 5 bases, with 10 bases sitting between them. The CDR3 runs to 15 residues. CDR3 region: CATSDLRSGNNEQFF. DNA for the CDR3: TGTGCCACCAGTGATTTGAGGTCGGGGAACAATGAGCAGTTCTTC.

This chain connects TRBV5-1 to TRBJ2-3; tentatively, D is TRBD1 (5 bases). CDR1 and CDR2 (germline): SGHRS, YFSETQ. The CDR3 has 14 residues. Between the trimmed V and J ends, which lost 0 bases and 5 bases, there was a span of 10 bases. The CDR3 sequence: CASSLGREGDTQYF. CDR3 bases: TGCGCCAGCAGCTTGGGCAGGGAAGGAGATACGCAGTATTTT.

The rearrangement uses TRBV4-1 and TRBJ1-6; 7 bases are shared with TRBD1. Losses at the gene ends were 0 bases for V and 8 bases for J; bases not matched to a gene: 13. The length of the CDR3 is 18 residues. The germline CDR1 and CDR2 sequences are MGHRA and YSYEKL. The CDR3 coding sequence is TGCGCCAGCAGCCAAGATGGGGACAGTCCCGTAGAGGATTCACCCCTCCACTTT. Its translation: CASSQDGDSPVEDSPLHF.

This clone appeared a single time. The gene calls are TRBV7-9 and TRBJ2-3; 9 positions agree with TRBD1. Germline CDR1 reads SEHNR; CDR2 reads FQNEAQ (reference sequence). CDR3 size: 17 residues. V was pared by 6 bases and J by 4 bases, with 14 bases of the junction left unmatched. Here the CDR3 reads CASRPNTGTGYPDTQYF. In nucleotides, the CDR3 is TGTGCCAGCAGGCCTAACACCGGGACAGGGTATCCAGATACGCAGTATTTT.

The CDR3 sequence: CASSYTPGLAGVSSTDTQYF. The DNA of the CDR3 is TGTGCCAGCAGTTATACCCCGGGACTAGCGGGGGTTTCTAGCACAGATACGCAGTATTTT. The chain couples TRBV6-2 or TRBV6-3 to TRBJ2-3, with TRBD2 identical over 14 bases. The V gene's germline CDR1 is MNHEY and CDR2 SVGEGT. This CDR3 has 20 amino acids. The ends lost 3 bases at V and 0 bases at J; junction bases unmatched: 11.

This sequence joins TRBV7-9 and TRBJ1-1; D gene ambiguous. Trimming left V 1 base short and J 3 bases short, with 6 bases between. From germline, CDR1 is SEHNR and CDR2 FQNEAQ (reference sequence). CDR3 length: 13 residues. CDR3 nucleotide sequence: TGTGCCAGCAGCTTAGTGGTGGACACTGAAGCTTTCTTT. Amino acid sequence: CASSLVVDTEAFF.